One and the same sample provided the 19 T cell receptor beta chains below, sequenced in a study of T cell responses to AZD1222 COVID-19 vaccine. Method: immunoSEQ multiplex PCR; TCRdb's copy keeps in-frame clones and lacks some. Among about 83,000 clones, 75% to 90% were seen once, and the ten largest hold 31%. This material consisted of peripheral blood, taken on day 0 of AZD1222 vaccination. All receptors come from an adult in good health.

The V gene is TRBV28, the J gene TRBJ1-5, with 11 positions matching TRBD1. With V trimmed by 7 bases and J by 0 bases, 8 bases remained unmatched. The CDR3 spans 17 residues. Looked up from germline, CDR1 is MDHEN and CDR2 is SYDVKM. In DNA, the CDR3 is TGTGCCAGCAAGCGGACAGGGGGCCAGTATAGCAATCAGCCCCAGCATTTT. Translated: CASKRTGGQYSNQPQHF.

The CDR3 DNA reads TGCGCCAGCAGCTTGCCTAGCGGGAGGGCCCTCGCAGATACGCAGTATTTT. Amino acid sequence: CASSLPSGRALADTQYF. The gene calls are TRBV5-1 and TRBJ2-3; 12 nucleotides align to TRBD2. This CDR3 region has 17 residues. Germline V gene lookup returns CDR1 SGHRS and CDR2 YFSETQ. The ends lost 1 base at V and 4 bases at J; junction bases unmatched: 7.

The chain carries TRBV28 and TRBJ1-4; TRBD1 agrees at 9 bases. J gave up 7 bases and V 4 bases, and 4 bases lay outside the gene matches. The CDR3 length is 14 residues. Germline lookup yields CDR1 MDHEN and CDR2 SYDVKM. The CDR3 DNA is TGTGCCAGCAGTTCGAACAGGGGGCGTGAAAAACTGTTTTTT. Its protein product is CASSSNRGREKLFF.

The J gene is TRBJ1-2, the V gene TRBV11-2; 8 bases are a match to TRBD1. V lost 5 bases and J lost 3; bases outside the gene matches: 8. The CDR3 is 15 residues long. Germline V gives CDR1 SGHAT, CDR2 FQNNGV. The CDR3 is CASSNFRGRDYGYTF. The CDR3 DNA reads as TGTGCCAGCAGCAATTTCAGGGGGCGCGACTATGGCTACACCTTC. Based on the CDR3 plus reference TRBV11-2 and TRBJ1-2, the full variable domain is EAGVAQSPRYKIIEKRQSVAFWCNPISGHATLYWYQQILGQGPKLLIQFQNNGVVDDSQLPKDRFSAERLKGVDSTLKIQPAKLEDSAVYLCASSNFRGRDYGYTFGSGTRLTVV.

The genes are TRBV11-3 and TRBJ2-1, with D possibly being TRBD1 or TRBD2 (6 bases each). CDR3 length: 13 amino acids. Germline assignment: CDR1 SGHNT and CDR2 YENEEA. V was cut by 6 bases and J by 6 bases, with 12 bases left in between. The CDR3 DNA follows: TGTGCCAGCAGTCGAGGAGGGGGCAATGAGCAGTTCTTC. This sequence encodes CASSRGGGNEQFF.

The J gene is TRBJ2-5, the V gene TRBV5-1, with a tentative D call TRBD1 (6 bases). Germline V gives CDR1 SGHRS, CDR2 YFSETQ. Trimming removed 1 base from V and 5 bases from J, with 6 bases in between. This CDR3 is built from 12 residues. The CDR3 reads CASSLQGETQYF. The CDR3 nucleotides read TGCGCCAGCAGCTTGCAGGGGGAGACCCAGTACTTC.

The rearrangement uses TRBV11-2 and TRBJ2-2; 8 positions match TRBD2. V dropped 7 bases and J dropped 2; count of bases not matched to a gene: 15. The CDR3 contains 18 residues. Germline V gives CDR1 SGHAT, CDR2 FQNNGV. In DNA, the CDR3 is TGTGCCAGCACACTCTCACCAAGCGGGAGTGATAACACCGGGGAGCTGTTTTTT. It encodes CASTLSPSGSDNTGELFF.

The chain carries TRBV28 and TRBJ2-1; 7 positions agree with TRBD1. With 5 bases clipped from V and 5 bases from J, the junction kept 21 bases outside the gene matches. The CDR3 loop spans 19 amino acids. Germline assignment: CDR1 MDHEN and CDR2 SYDVKM. CDR3 nucleotide sequence: TGTGCCAGCAGTCTCAGGCTGCAGGGGGTCGCTAGGGGCCACAATGAGCAGTTCTTC. Its protein is CASSLRLQGVARGHNEQFF. Drawing the rest from reference TRBV28 and TRBJ2-1, the complete variable domain is DVKVTQSSRYLVKRTGEKVFLECVQDMDHENMFWYRQDPGLGLRLIYFSYDVKMKEKGDIPEGYSVSREKKERFSLILESASTNQTSMYLCASSLRLQGVARGHNEQFFGPGTRLTVL.

CDR3 region: CASSGGVPFAKKNIQYF. The CDR3, as DNA: TGTGCCAGCAGCGGGGGGGTCCCATTTGCAAAGAAAAACATTCAGTACTTC. This chain uses TRBV3-1 (or the pseudogene TRBV3-2) with TRBJ2-4; 7 bases map to TRBD2. This CDR3 comprises 17 residues. V lost 5 bases and J lost 4; bases outside the gene matches: 14. Germline CDR1 LGHDT, CDR2 YNNKEL (reference sequence).

The chain recombines TRBV5-8 with TRBJ2-2; 7 positions agree with TRBD1. This CDR3 spans 14 amino acids. Germline trimming cut 6 bases from V and 0 bases from J; bases unmatched to any gene: 2. Germline V gene lookup returns CDR1 SGHTS and CDR2 YDEGEE. The CDR3, as DNA: TGTGCCAGCAATCAGGGGGCGAACACCGGGGAGCTGTTTTTT. As protein: CASNQGANTGELFF.

This clone has a handful of counts. The rearrangement links TRBV7-9 to TRBJ2-1, with 7 nucleotides matching TRBD1. V was pared by 6 bases and J by 5 bases, with 7 bases of the junction left unmatched. Germline CDR1 SEHNR, CDR2 FQNEAQ (reference sequence). The CDR3 sequence is 14 residues long. The CDR3 region is CASRLTGTDNEQFF. The CDR3 DNA is TGTGCCAGCAGACTTACCGGGACAGACAATGAGCAGTTCTTC.

The V call is TRBV7-2, the J call TRBJ1-1; D is uncertain. The CDR3 consists of 15 residues. Between the trimmed V and J ends, which lost 4 bases and 3 bases, there was a span of 15 bases. Germline values: CDR1 SGHTA, CDR2 FQGNSA. Here the CDR3 DNA reads TGTGCCAGCAGCTCCCGAATTCAGTCGGACACTGAAGCTTTCTTT. Its protein is CASSSRIQSDTEAFF. The full variable domain, rest sourced from reference TRBV7-2 and TRBJ1-1, is GAGVSQSPSNKVTEKGKDVELRCDPISGHTALYWYRQSLGQGLEFLIYFQGNSAPDKSGLPSDRFSAERTGGSVSTLTIQRTQQEDSAVYLCASSSRIQSDTEAFFGQGTRLTVV.

The chain couples TRBV9 to TRBJ2-5, with 11 bases identical to TRBD2. Germline V gene data show CDR1 as SGDLS and CDR2 as YYNGEE. The J segment lost 4 bases and the V segment lost 0 bases, leaving 2 bases of the junction unmatched. The CDR3 loop spans 15 amino acids. The CDR3 nucleotides read TGTGCCAGCAGCGTAGGAGGACTAGCGGGAGAGACCCAGTACTTC. Protein product: CASSVGGLAGETQYF.

The chain recombines TRBV7-9 with TRBJ2-1, with 9 bases aligning to TRBD2. The CDR3 has 15 amino acids. The trim removed 3 bases at V and 7 bases at J, leaving 7 bases unmatched. Germline CDR1 is SEHNR and CDR2 is FQNEAQ (reference sequence). Here the CDR3 reads CASSFTGSGSNEQFF. DNA of the CDR3: TGTGCCAGCAGCTTTACCGGTAGCGGGAGTAATGAGCAGTTCTTC.

This rearrangement joins TRBV30 to TRBJ2-3; 9 bases are a match to TRBD1. Per the germline V gene, CDR1 is GTSNPN and CDR2 is SVGIG (reference sequence). CDR3 size: 14 residues. With 5 bases clipped from V and 2 bases from J, the junction kept 5 bases outside the gene matches. The CDR3, as DNA: TGTGCCTGGTCTTGGGACAGGGTCACAGATACGCAGTATTTT. Amino acids: CAWSWDRVTDTQYF.

Here the CDR3 DNA reads TGTGCCAGTAGTATCACCGCGGCAAGCAATCAGCCCCAGCATTTT. It codes for CASSITAASNQPQHF. The chain joins TRBV19 to TRBJ1-5; D is ambiguous. This CDR3 contains 15 residues. Germline V gene lookup returns CDR1 LNHDA and CDR2 SQIVND (reference sequence). Trimming pared 3 bases from V and 1 base from J, leaving 10 bases between.

The chain couples TRBV5-1 to TRBJ2-2, with TRBD2 matching 8 bases. V trimming: 0 bases; J trimming: 6 bases; junction bases outside the gene matches: 7. Germline V gives CDR1 SGHRS, CDR2 YFSETQ. This CDR3 has 16 residues. CDR3 DNA: TGCGCCAGCAGCTTGGTCATCGGGAGGGTTGCCGGGGAGCTGTTTTTT. Its protein is CASSLVIGRVAGELFF. Together with reference TRBV5-1 and TRBJ2-2, the CDR3 gives the full variable domain: KAGVTQTPRYLIKTRGQQVTLSCSPISGHRSVSWYQQTPGQGLQFLFEYFSETQRNKGNFPGRFSGRQFSNSRSEMNVSTLELGDSALYLCASSLVIGRVAGELFFGEGSRLTVL.

The rearrangement links TRBV6-2 or TRBV6-3 to TRBJ1-1, with D tentatively TRBD1 (5 bases). The V gene's germline CDR1 is MNHEY and CDR2 SVGEGT. This CDR3 is built from 13 residues. Trimming shortened V by 6 bases and J by 5 bases, and 13 bases separated the two germline ends. Here the CDR3 reads CASSQPSGTEAFF. CDR3 coding DNA: TGTGCCAGCAGCCAACCCTCAGGGACTGAAGCTTTCTTT.

This rearrangement joins TRBV2 to TRBJ1-1; D not resolved. CDR1 and CDR2 (germline): SNHLY, FYNNEI. The ends were cut back, 3 bases at V and 4 bases at J, with 15 bases in the middle. The CDR3 runs 15 residues. Here the CDR3 reads CASSEDSLGSTEAFF. CDR3 coding DNA: TGTGCCAGCAGTGAGGACTCTCTCGGGTCCACTGAAGCTTTCTTT.